Each of the 4 T cell receptor delta chains below was sequenced from the same sample in a study of γδ T cells in repeated Plasmodium falciparum infection (dated by TCRdb to 2020 to 2023). Vgamma9/Vdelta2+ and Vdelta2-negative gammadelta T cell populations were flow-sorted from peripheral blood mononuclear cells for bulk TCR repertoire analysis. Library prep was done by multiplex PCR. TCRdb lists the instrument as Illumina MiSeq. Via CATT, TCRdb reprocessed the public reads, and rows with identical DNA were then joined. For this sample the table gives 93,000 or so delta-chain clones, of which approximately 0.96% were detected only once. The ten largest clones represent 9.6% of the sample. The specimen was gamma-delta T cells from blood. These receptors were obtained from a pool of human donors (malaria-infected and uninfected, not separated).

This clone turned up a few times. The TCRdb protein, from a much larger clone, departs from this DNA's translation at residue 6, likely by read error; the protein shown derives from the DNA. The rearrangement links TRDV1 to TRDJ1; D is ambiguous. No J gene was available from TCRdb, and it was assigned here by a germline match of the DNA. Trimming left V 7 bases short and J 7 bases short, with 34 bases between. The CDR3 totals 19 residues. Germline V CDR1 and CDR2: TSWWSYY, QGS. The CDR3 region has the DNA TGTGCTCTTGCGTCAGTACTCCGTCTCGGGGCCCCTCCTGCGGGTAAACTCATCTTT. Its translation: CALASVLRLGAPPAGKLIF.

This clone was detected many times. This likely stems from a read error, as it lies one base from a far larger clone. The same CDR3 is also encoded by other DNA sequences in this sample. The genes are TRDV1 and TRDJ1; D perhaps matches TRDD3 (6 bases). Germline V gives CDR1 TSWWSYY, CDR2 QGS. This CDR3 region has 15 residues. In nucleotides, the CDR3 is TGTGCTCTCGGGCCGCTGGGGTTGTACACCGACAAACTCATCTTT. Translating it yields CALGPLGLYTDKLIF.

This clone was counted many times. TCRdb's protein for this DNA is that of a much larger clone and differs from the translation at residue 9, likely a read error; the protein shown is the DNA translation. This chain connects TRDV2 to TRDJ1; no definite D call. TCRdb lists no J gene, so it was determined here by aligning the DNA to germline. The CDR3 covers 17 residues. Germline-derived CDR1 and CDR2 are GEAIGNYY and EKD. Trimming cost V 0 bases and J 0 bases, with 16 bases left between them. The CDR3 here is CACDTVSFSTNTDKLIF. The CDR3 nucleotides are TGTGCCTGTGACACCGTTTCGTTCAGTACTAACACCGATAAACTCATCTTT.

With respect to this clone: This DNA's translation differs at residue 7 from TCRdb's protein, which comes from a much larger clone; a read error is likely, and the protein shown is translated from the DNA. V gene TRDV1 combines with J gene TRDJ1; 10 bases align to TRDD3. The J gene, missing from TCRdb, was assigned here through DNA to germline matching. Germline V gene sequence: CDR1 TSWWSYY, CDR2 QGS. This CDR3 has 18 residues. The J segment lost 3 bases and the V segment lost 0 bases, leaving 10 bases of the junction unmatched. The CDR3 sequence: CALGELSLITGGSDKLIF. The CDR3 nucleotides are TGTGCTCTTGGGGAACTAAGCCTAATTACTGGGGGATCCGATAAACTCATCTTT.